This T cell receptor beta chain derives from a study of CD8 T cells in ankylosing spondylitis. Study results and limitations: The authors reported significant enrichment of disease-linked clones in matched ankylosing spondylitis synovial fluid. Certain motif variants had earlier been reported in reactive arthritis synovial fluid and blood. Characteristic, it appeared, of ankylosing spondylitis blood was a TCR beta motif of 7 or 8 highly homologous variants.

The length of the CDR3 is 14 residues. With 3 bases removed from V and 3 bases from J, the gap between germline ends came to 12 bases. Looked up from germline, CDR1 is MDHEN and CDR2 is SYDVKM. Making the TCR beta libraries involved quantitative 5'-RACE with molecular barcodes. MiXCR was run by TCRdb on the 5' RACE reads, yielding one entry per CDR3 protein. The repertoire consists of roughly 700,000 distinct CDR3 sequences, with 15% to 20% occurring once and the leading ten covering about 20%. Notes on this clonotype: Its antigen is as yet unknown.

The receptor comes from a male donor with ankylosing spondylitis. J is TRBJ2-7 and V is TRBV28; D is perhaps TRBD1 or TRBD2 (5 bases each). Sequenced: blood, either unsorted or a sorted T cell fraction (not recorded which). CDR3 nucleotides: TGTGCCAGCAGTTTCGACGGGACCATCTACGAGCAGTACTTC. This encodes CASSFDGTIYEQYF.